These T cell receptor beta chains were read from a single sample in a study of OX40 agonist ivuxolimab in advanced cancers. Generated by immunoSEQ multiplex PCR, the TCRdb table keeps only in-frame clones and is missing some. The table has more than 80,000 clones, more than 70% seen once. The input for sequencing was CD4+ or CD8+ T cells sorted from blood, taken in a trial of the OX40 agonist ivuxolimab. Receptor source: an adult with an advanced solid tumor such as melanoma, head and neck, liver or kidney cancer. The CDR3 runs from the conserved cysteine through the conserved F or W. The D gene is left open where the match is weak. Only part of the rows carry a size: once, few, many, or a class if the clone is expanded.

D gene,V gene,clone size,J gene,CDR3 DNA,CDR3 protein
NA,TRBV30,NA,TRBJ1-1,TGTGCCTGGAGACCTGTGACAGGATCTAACACTGAAGCTTTCTTT,CAWRPVTGSNTEAFF
TRBD1,TRBV7-9,NA,TRBJ1-3,TGTGCCAGCAGCCGGGGACAGGGGCACACTGGAAACACCATATATTTT,CASSRGQGHTGNTIYF
NA,TRBV2,NA,TRBJ1-5,TGTGCCAGCAGGGATAGTGTTAGCAATCAGCCCCAGCATTTT,CASRDSVSNQPQHF
NA,TRBV5-1,once,TRBJ1-2,TGCGCCAGCAGCTTGCTCCAGGGAAGGGAACGTGGTGGCTACACCTTC,CASSLLQGRERGGYTF
NA,TRBV7-9,NA,TRBJ1-2,TGTGCCAGCAGCTTCGGCAGGGGAAACTATGGCTACACCTTC,CASSFGRGNYGYTF
NA,TRBV7-9,NA,TRBJ1-5,TGTGCCAGCAGCTTCGACGGCGGCAATCAGCCCCAGCATTTT,CASSFDGGNQPQHF
NA,TRBV18,NA,TRBJ2-4,TGTGCCAGCTCACCAGGACACGGTGACATTCAGTACTTC,CASSPGHGDIQYF
NA,TRBV30,NA,TRBJ1-2,TGTGCCTGGAGTGTGGCAGGGGTTTCTGGCTACACCTTC,CAWSVAGVSGYTF
TRBD2,TRBV19,NA,TRBJ2-7,TGTGCCAGTCAAAGGACTAGCGGGAGGATTGCCTACGAGCAGTACTTC,CASQRTSGRIAYEQYF
TRBD2,TRBV29-1,NA,TRBJ2-5,TGCAGCGTTGAAGCTCCCCGACTAGCGGGTTTACAAGAGACCCAGTACTTC,CSVEAPRLAGLQETQYF